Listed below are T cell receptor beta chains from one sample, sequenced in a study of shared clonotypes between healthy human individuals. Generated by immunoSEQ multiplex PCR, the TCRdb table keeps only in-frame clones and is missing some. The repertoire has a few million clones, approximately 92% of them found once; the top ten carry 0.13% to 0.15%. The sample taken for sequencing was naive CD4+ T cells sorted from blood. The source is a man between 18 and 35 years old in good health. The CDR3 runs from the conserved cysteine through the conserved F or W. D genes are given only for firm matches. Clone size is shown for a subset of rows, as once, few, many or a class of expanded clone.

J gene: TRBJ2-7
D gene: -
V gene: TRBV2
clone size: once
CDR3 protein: CASSGFPGGFSYEQYF
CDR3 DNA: TGTGCCAGCAGTGGTTTCCCAGGGGGGTTCTCCTACGAGCAGTACTTC

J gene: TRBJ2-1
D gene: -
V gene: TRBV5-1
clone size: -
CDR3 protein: CASSLVQVYNEQFF
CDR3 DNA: TGCGCCAGCAGCTTGGTTCAGGTGTACAATGAGCAGTTCTTC

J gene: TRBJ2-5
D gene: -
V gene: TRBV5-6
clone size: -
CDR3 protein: CASSLRYQETQYF
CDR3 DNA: TGTGCCAGCAGCTTAAGATACCAAGAGACCCAGTACTTC

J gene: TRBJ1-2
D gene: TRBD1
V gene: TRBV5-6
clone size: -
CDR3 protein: CASSPGTGIYGYTF
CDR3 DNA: TGTGCCAGCAGCCCTGGGACAGGGATATATGGCTACACCTTC

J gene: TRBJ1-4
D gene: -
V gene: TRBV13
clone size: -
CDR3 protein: CASSRRPGKLFF
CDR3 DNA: TGTGCCAGCAGCCGGCGACCCGGAAAACTGTTTTTT

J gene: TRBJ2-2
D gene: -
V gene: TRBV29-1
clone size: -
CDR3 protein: CSVVGGGAGELFF
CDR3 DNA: TGCAGCGTTGTCGGGGGCGGAGCCGGGGAGCTGTTTTTT

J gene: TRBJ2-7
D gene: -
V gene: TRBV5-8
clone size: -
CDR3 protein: CASSGRRGGLSVTRYEQYF
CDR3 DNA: TGTGCCAGCAGCGGACGGAGGGGGGGGCTTTCCGTTACCCGCTACGAGCAGTACTTC

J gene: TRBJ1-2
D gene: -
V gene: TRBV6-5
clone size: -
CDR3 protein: CASSYSRGYGYTF
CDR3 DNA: TGTGCCAGCAGTTACTCGAGGGGCTATGGCTACACCTTC

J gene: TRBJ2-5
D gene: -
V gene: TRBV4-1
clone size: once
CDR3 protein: CASSQDRAGETQYF
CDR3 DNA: TGCGCCAGCAGCCAAGACAGGGCCGGGGAGACCCAGTACTTC

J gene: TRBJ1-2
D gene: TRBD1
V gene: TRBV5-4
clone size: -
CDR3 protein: CASSAGGAGNYGYTF
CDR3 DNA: TGTGCCAGCAGCGCAGGGGGCGCTGGTAACTATGGCTACACCTTC

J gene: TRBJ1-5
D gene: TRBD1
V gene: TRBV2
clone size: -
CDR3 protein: CASSFLGQGSEQPQHF
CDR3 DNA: TGTGCCAGCAGTTTCCTCGGACAGGGCAGCGAGCAGCCCCAGCATTTT

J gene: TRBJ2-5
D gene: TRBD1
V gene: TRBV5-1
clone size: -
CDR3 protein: CASSWETGAPGTQYF
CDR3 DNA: TGCGCCAGCAGCTGGGAGACAGGGGCCCCGGGGACCCAGTACTTC

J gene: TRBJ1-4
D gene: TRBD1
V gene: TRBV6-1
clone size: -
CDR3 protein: CASRTTGPNEKLFF
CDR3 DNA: TGTGCCAGCAGGACGACAGGGCCTAATGAAAAACTGTTTTTT

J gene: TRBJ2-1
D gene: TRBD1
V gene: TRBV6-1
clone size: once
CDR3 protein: CASSARDSSSEQFF
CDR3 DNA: TGTGCCAGCAGTGCTCGGGACAGCTCTTCAGAGCAGTTCTTC

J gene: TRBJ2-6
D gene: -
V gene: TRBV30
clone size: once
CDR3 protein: CAWSSGGRALSSGANVLTF
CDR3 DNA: TGTGCCTGGAGCAGCGGTGGCAGGGCCCTTTCCTCTGGGGCCAACGTCCTGACTTTC

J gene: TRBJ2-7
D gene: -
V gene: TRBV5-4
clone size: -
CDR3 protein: CASSLDRTYEQYF
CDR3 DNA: TGTGCCAGCAGCTTAGACAGAACCTACGAGCAGTACTTC

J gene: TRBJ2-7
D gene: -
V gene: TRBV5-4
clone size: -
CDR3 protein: CASSLGAPGSGYEQYF
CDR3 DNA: TGTGCCAGCAGCTTGGGAGCCCCGGGAAGCGGTTACGAGCAGTACTTC

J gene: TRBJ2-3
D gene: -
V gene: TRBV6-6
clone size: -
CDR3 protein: CAIGGAGRDTQYF
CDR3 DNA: TGTGCCATCGGGGGCGCAGGGCGAGATACGCAGTATTTT

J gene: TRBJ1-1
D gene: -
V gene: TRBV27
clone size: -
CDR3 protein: CASSSTQVNTEAFF
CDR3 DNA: TGTGCCAGCAGTTCAACACAGGTCAACACTGAAGCTTTCTTT

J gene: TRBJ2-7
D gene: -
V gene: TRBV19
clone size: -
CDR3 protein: CASSKWGVSYEQYF
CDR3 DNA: TGTGCCAGTAGTAAATGGGGGGTTTCCTACGAGCAGTACTTC

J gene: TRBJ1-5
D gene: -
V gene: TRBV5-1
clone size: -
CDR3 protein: CASSLDGGVNQPQHF
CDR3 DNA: TGCGCCAGCAGCCTGGACGGGGGAGTCAATCAGCCCCAGCATTTT

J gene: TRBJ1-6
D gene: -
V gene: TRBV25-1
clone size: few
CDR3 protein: CASRDYDRNSPLHF
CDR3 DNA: TGTGCCAGCAGAGACTACGACAGAAATTCACCCCTCCACTTT

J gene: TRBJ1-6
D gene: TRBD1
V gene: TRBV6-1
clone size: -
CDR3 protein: CASSKLGTDNSPLHF
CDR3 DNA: TGTGCCAGCAGTAAGCTCGGGACAGATAATTCACCCCTCCACTTT

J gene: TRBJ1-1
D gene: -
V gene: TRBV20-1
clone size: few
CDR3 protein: CSVVSNTEAFF
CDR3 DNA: TGCAGTGTGGTGTCGAACACTGAAGCTTTCTTT

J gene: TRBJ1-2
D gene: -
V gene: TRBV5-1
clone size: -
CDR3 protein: CASGEGGGNYGYTF
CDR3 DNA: TGCGCCAGCGGGGAGGGCGGTGGGAACTATGGCTACACCTTC

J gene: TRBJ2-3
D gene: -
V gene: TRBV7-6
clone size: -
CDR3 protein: CASSPRLEDTQYF
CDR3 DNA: TGTGCCAGCAGCCCGCGACTGGAAGATACGCAGTATTTT

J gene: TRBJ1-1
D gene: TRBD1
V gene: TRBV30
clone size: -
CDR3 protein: CAWSSMTGGIVGTEAFF
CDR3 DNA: TGTGCCTGGAGTTCAATGACAGGGGGCATAGTTGGTACTGAAGCTTTCTTT

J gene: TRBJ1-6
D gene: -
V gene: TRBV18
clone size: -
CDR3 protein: CASSPGTVVQNSPLHF
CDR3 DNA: TGTGCCAGCTCACCGGGGACGGTGGTGCAAAATTCACCCCTCCACTTT

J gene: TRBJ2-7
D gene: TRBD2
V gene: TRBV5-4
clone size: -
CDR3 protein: CASSLAGGLSYEQYF
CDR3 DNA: TGTGCCAGCAGCTTGGCGGGGGGGCTTTCCTACGAGCAGTACTTC

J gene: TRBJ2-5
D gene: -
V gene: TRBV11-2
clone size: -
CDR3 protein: CASSLGPGETQYF
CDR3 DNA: TGTGCCAGCAGCTTAGGTCCGGGAGAGACCCAGTACTTC

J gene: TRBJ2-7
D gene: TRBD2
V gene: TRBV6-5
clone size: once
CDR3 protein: CASSSGLVSGQYF
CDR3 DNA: TGTGCCAGCAGTTCGGGACTAGTTAGCGGGCAGTACTTC

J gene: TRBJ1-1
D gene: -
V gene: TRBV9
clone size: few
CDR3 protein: CASSVDRNTEAFF
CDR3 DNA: TGTGCCAGCAGCGTAGACAGGAACACTGAAGCTTTCTTT

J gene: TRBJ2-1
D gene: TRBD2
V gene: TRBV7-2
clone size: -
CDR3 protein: CASSYSSGGSYNEQFF
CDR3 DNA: TGTGCCAGCAGTTATTCCAGCGGGGGCTCCTACAATGAGCAGTTCTTC

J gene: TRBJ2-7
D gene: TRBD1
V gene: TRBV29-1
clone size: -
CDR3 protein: CSARTGPSYEQYF
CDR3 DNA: TGCAGCGCCCGGACAGGGCCCTCCTACGAGCAGTACTTC

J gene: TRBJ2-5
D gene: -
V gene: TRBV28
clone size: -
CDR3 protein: CASSPLRDLETQYF
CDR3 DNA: TGTGCCAGCAGCCCACTCCGGGACCTCGAGACCCAGTACTTC

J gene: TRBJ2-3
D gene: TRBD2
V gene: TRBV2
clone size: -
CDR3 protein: CASRVERGGADTQYF
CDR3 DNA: TGTGCCAGCAGGGTTGAGCGGGGGGGCGCAGATACGCAGTATTTT

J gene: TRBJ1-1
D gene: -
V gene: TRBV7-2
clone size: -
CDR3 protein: CASSWAKNTEAFF
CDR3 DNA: TGTGCCAGCAGCTGGGCAAAGAACACTGAAGCTTTCTTT

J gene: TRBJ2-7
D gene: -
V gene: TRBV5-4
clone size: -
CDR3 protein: CASSTQGLYEQYF
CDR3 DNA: TGTGCCAGCAGCACCCAAGGGTTGTACGAGCAGTACTTC

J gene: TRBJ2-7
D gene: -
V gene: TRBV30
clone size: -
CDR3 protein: CAWSGEGAYEQYF
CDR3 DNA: TGTGCCTGGAGTGGGGAAGGGGCCTACGAGCAGTACTTC

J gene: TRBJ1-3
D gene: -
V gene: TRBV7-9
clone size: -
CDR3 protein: CASSFTGNTIYF
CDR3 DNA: TGTGCCAGCAGCTTCACTGGAAACACCATATATTTT

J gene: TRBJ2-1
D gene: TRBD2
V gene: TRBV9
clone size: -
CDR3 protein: CASSVAGGSYNEQFF
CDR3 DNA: TGTGCCAGCAGCGTAGCGGGGGGTAGCTACAATGAGCAGTTCTTC